This TCR beta chain was recovered during a study of cytomegalovirus exposure and HLA in healthy donors. Study observations and caveats: Analyses of presence and absence presupposed an approximately uniform sequencing depth across donors. Sequencing had likely introduced a cluster of highly shared sequence variants as an artifact. Links to common viral pathogens appeared, in a later analysis, for several of the most significant clusters.

Germline V gene sequence: CDR1 SQVTM, CDR2 ANQGSEA. With V trimmed by 6 bases and J by 5 bases, 7 bases remained unmatched. The CDR3 totals 14 residues. The PCR had 60 Vbeta and 13 Jbeta primers. TCRdb's table, derived via immunoSEQ multiplex PCR, lists solely in-frame clones and lacks some. The repertoire has 110,000 or so clones, around three quarters of them found once; the top ten carry approximately 10%. As for this clone: Its specificity is unknown.

This TCR came from a middle-aged man in good health and CMV-seropositive. Sequenced sample: PBMCs. The chain joins TRBV29-1 to TRBJ1-4; 9 bases are a match to TRBD1. The chain's CDR3 is CSVATGGANEKLFF. CDR3 nucleotide sequence: TGCAGCGTGGCAACAGGGGGCGCGAATGAAAAACTGTTTTTT.